A single sample is the source of the 25 T cell receptor beta chains below, sequenced in a study of Ad26.COV2.S vaccination and SARS-CoV-2 variants (dated by TCRdb to the early 2020s). What this sample's treatment or condition label stands for: 15 to 20 received Ad26.COV2.S at low or high dose, single or two shots; 5 received placebo; per-sample allocation not given. For vaccine and placebo recipients, the sequenced repertoires came from samples collected on day 63 after the first injection. Library method: the immunoSEQ multiplex PCR assay. TCRdb re-hosts the immuneACCESS table, in-frame sequences only. Its copies lack some clones; in the studies checked, an unresolved V gene accounts for under half of them, and the cause for the rest is not known. The sample profile shows approximately 360,000 clones; 83% of them were found once. Nearly 7.5% of the sample rests with the top ten. The starting material was peripheral blood, obtained in a trial of Ad26.COV2.S vaccine versus placebo. The receptors were sampled from a person aged 18-65 years who received the Ad26.COV2.S COVID-19 vaccine or a placebo.

This chain connects TRBV4-1 to TRBJ2-7; maybe TRBD1 (6 bases). The CDR3 runs 14 residues. Trimming left V 2 bases short and J 4 bases short, with 12 bases between. From germline, CDR1 is MGHRA and CDR2 YSYEKL. The CDR3 is CASSQIQQGYEQYF. The CDR3 DNA reads TGCGCCAGCAGCCAAATACAACAGGGTTACGAGCAGTACTTC.

This sequence joins TRBV6-5 and TRBJ1-5; 10 bases line up with TRBD1. The V gene's germline CDR1 is MNHEY and CDR2 SVGAGI. Germline trimming cut 4 bases from V and 5 bases from J; bases unmatched to any gene: 2. The CDR3 has 14 amino acids. CDR3 in DNA: TGTGCCAGCAGTTTGGGACAGGGGTATCAGCCCCAGCATTTT. It codes for CASSLGQGYQPQHF.

V is TRBV7-9 and J is TRBJ2-1, with 10 bases fitting TRBD2. The J segment lost 1 base and the V segment lost 5 bases, leaving 5 bases of the junction unmatched. The CDR3 is 16 amino acids. The germline V gene encodes CDR1 SEHNR and CDR2 FQNEAQ (reference sequence). In DNA, the CDR3 is TGTGCCAGCAGCACGGCTAGCGGGGGTTCCTACAATGAGCAGTTCTTC. Amino acid sequence: CASSTASGGSYNEQFF.

This clone came up a few times. V and J are TRBV6-2 or TRBV6-3 and TRBJ2-5, with 9 bases identical to TRBD2. This CDR3 spans 15 amino acids. Looked up from germline, CDR1 is MNHEY and CDR2 is SVGEGT. The J segment lost 1 base and the V segment lost 5 bases, leaving 5 bases of the junction unmatched. CDR3 sequence reads: CASSRISGGQETQYF. The CDR3 DNA reads as TGTGCCAGCAGTAGGATTAGCGGGGGCCAAGAGACCCAGTACTTC.

The rearrangement joins TRBV7-2 to TRBJ2-2; 9 positions match TRBD2. This CDR3 is built from 15 residues. From germline, CDR1 is SGHTA and CDR2 FQGNSA. Trimming removed 5 bases from V and 6 bases from J; junction bases left unmatched: 7. The CDR3 coding sequence is TGTGCCAGCAGCGATAGCGGGAGTCTCCCCGGGGAGCTGTTTTTT. It encodes CASSDSGSLPGELFF.

The gene calls are TRBV7-9 and TRBJ2-2; D is unclear. Trimming shortened V by 3 bases and J by 2 bases, and 13 bases separated the two germline ends. This CDR3 is 16 amino acids long. Germline loops: CDR1 SEHNR, CDR2 FQNEAQ (reference sequence). The CDR3: CASSFPKGANTGELFF. The CDR3 DNA is TGTGCCAGCAGCTTCCCGAAGGGCGCCAACACCGGGGAGCTGTTTTTT.

The V gene is TRBV6-5, the J gene TRBJ1-1; 7 positions match TRBD1. CDR3 length: 12 residues. Losses at the gene ends were 6 bases for V and 10 bases for J; bases not matched to a gene: 8. CDR1 is MNHEY, CDR2 SVGAGI, per germline. CDR3 nucleotide sequence: TGTGCCAGCAGCTCACCGACAGGGACAGCTTTCTTT. Its protein is CASSSPTGTAFF.

About this clone itself: This specimen includes other DNA sequences encoding the same CDR3. The rearrangement joins TRBV5-1 to TRBJ2-1; D is perhaps TRBD1 (6 bases). Trimming left V 0 bases short and J 9 bases short, with 7 bases between. CDR1 is SGHRS and CDR2 is YFSETQ in the germline V gene. The CDR3 is made up of 12 amino acids. The CDR3 DNA is TGCGCCAGCAGCTTGGAAGGGGGTGAGCAGTTCTTC. The encoded protein is CASSLEGGEQFF.

The chain employs TRBV6-2 or TRBV6-3 and TRBJ1-6; weak D call: TRBD1 (5 bases). This CDR3 has 15 residues. Trimming removed 6 bases at V and 9 bases at J, with 18 bases between. Germline CDR1 is MNHEY and CDR2 is SVGEGT. CDR3 DNA: TGTGCCAGCAGCGGCCGTGGACGGGACTTTTCACCCCTCCACTTT. This translates into CASSGRGRDFSPLHF.

The chain links TRBV12-3 or TRBV12-4 to TRBJ1-1; D not resolved. This CDR3 is built from 13 residues. Between the trimmed V and J ends, which lost 4 bases and 5 bases, there was a span of 11 bases. The CDR3: CASSSGPGTEAFF. CDR3 in DNA: TGTGCCAGCAGTTCCGGGCCGGGGACTGAAGCTTTCTTT.

The rearrangement uses TRBV3-1 (or the pseudogene TRBV3-2) and TRBJ2-7; the D gene is possibly TRBD1 (6 bases). The CDR3 is 16 amino acids. From germline, CDR1 is LGHDT and CDR2 YNNKEL (reference sequence). V was shortened by 0 bases and J by 7 bases, with 19 bases between the two germline ends. CDR3: CASSQEYSRTAREQYF. Written as DNA, the CDR3 is TGTGCCAGCAGCCAAGAGTATTCCCGGACAGCGCGGGAGCAGTACTTC.

The CDR3 DNA follows: TGTGCCAGCAGTGGCGCGCAGGCGAGGGGCAATCAGCCCCAGCATTTT. Translating it yields CASSGAQARGNQPQHF. This chain uses TRBV6-2 or TRBV6-3 with TRBJ1-5; D gene ambiguous. The V gene lost 5 bases and the J gene lost 2 bases, with 16 bases spanning the gap. Germline CDR1 is MNHEY and CDR2 is SVGEGT. CDR3 length equals 16 residues.

Here the CDR3 DNA reads TGTGCCAGCAGCTTTCGGCGGACAGGGCTACGGTATGGCTACACCTTC. Protein product: CASSFRRTGLRYGYTF. The chain links TRBV7-8 to TRBJ1-2, with 8 bases matching TRBD1. CDR1 and CDR2 (germline): SGHVS, FQNEAQ. V trimming: 3 bases; J trimming: 5 bases; junction bases outside the gene matches: 11. The CDR3 length is 16 residues.

The chain employs TRBV5-1 and TRBJ1-1; D call uncertain. Germline V gives CDR1 SGHRS, CDR2 YFSETQ. Trimming took off 3 bases at V and 5 bases at J, with 11 bases between the two ends. This CDR3 spans 13 amino acids. CDR3 sequence (DNA): TGCGCCAGCAGCTCCCCAGACCTAACTGAAGCTTTCTTT. As protein: CASSSPDLTEAFF.

The CDR3 region has the DNA TGTGCCAGCAGTTACTCGGGCACCGTGAACACTGAAGCTTTCTTT. The encoded protein is CASSYSGTVNTEAFF. V gene TRBV6-6 combines with J gene TRBJ1-1; D is undetermined. CDR1 MNHNY and CDR2 SVGAGI come from the germline V gene (reference sequence). V was cut by 0 bases and J by 0 bases, with 8 bases left in between. CDR3 length: 15 residues.

The chain has TRBV2 and TRBJ1-2; 9 nucleotides align to TRBD1. The ends lost 8 bases at V and 8 bases at J; junction bases unmatched: 9. Germline CDR1 is SNHLY and CDR2 is FYNNEI. This CDR3 is built from 13 residues. CDR3: CASSPGGQGGYTF. The CDR3 nucleotides are TGTGCCAGCTCCCCGGGGGGACAGGGAGGCTACACCTTC. Full variable domain (missing parts from reference TRBV2 and TRBJ1-2): EPEVTQTPSHQVTQMGQEVILRCVPISNHLYFYWYRQILGQKVEFLVSFYNNEISEKSEIFDDQFSVERPDGSNFTLKIRSTKLEDSAMYFCASSPGGQGGYTFGSGTRLTVV.

V and J are TRBV7-3 and TRBJ1-2; D gene unclear. This CDR3 is 13 amino acids long. Germline CDR1 reads SGHTA; CDR2 reads FQGTGA. Trimming cost V 5 bases and J 12 bases, with 19 bases left between them. CDR3 sequence: CASSPNPASAHTF. The DNA for the CDR3 is TGTGCCAGCAGCCCCAACCCGGCCTCTGCCCACACCTTC.

The chain is built from TRBV4-1 and TRBJ1-2; D remains ambiguous. CDR3 length: 15 residues. V was clipped by 0 bases and J by 2 bases, with 10 bases between them. The germline CDR1 and CDR2 sequences are MGHRA and YSYEKL. CDR3 nucleotides: TGCGCCAGCAGCCAAGAGGGTCAGTACAACTATGGCTACACCTTC. It translates to CASSQEGQYNYGYTF.

This chain links TRBV6-1 with TRBJ1-1; D gene ambiguous. V lost 5 bases and J 4 bases, leaving 5 bases between the germline ends. CDR1 and CDR2 from the germline V gene are MNHNS and SASEGT. The CDR3 loop spans 11 amino acids. CDR3: CASSYFTEAFF. As DNA, the CDR3 is TGTGCCAGCAGTTATTTCACTGAAGCTTTCTTT.

The rearrangement uses TRBV6-6 and TRBJ2-1; a weak D match, TRBD2 (10 bases). Trimming left V 5 bases short and J 0 bases short, with 23 bases between. The CDR3 consists of 19 residues. Per germline, CDR1 MNHNY and CDR2 SVGAGI (reference sequence). CDR3 nucleotide sequence: TGTGCCAGCAGTCGGACAGGGGAATTAGCGGGAGGCTCCTACAATGAGCAGTTCTTC. It is translated as CASSRTGELAGGSYNEQFF.

The chain joins TRBV12-3 or TRBV12-4 to TRBJ1-5; no clear D gene. This CDR3 contains 13 residues. Trimming removed 2 bases at V and 6 bases at J, with 8 bases between. CDR3 loop: CASSLSSPQPQHF. The CDR3 DNA sequence: TGTGCCAGCAGTTTATCGAGCCCTCAGCCCCAGCATTTT.

The chain joins TRBV2 to TRBJ2-3; TRBD2 aligns across 9 bases. The CDR3 consists of 13 residues. In germline, CDR1 is SNHLY, CDR2 FYNNEI. Trimming took 6 bases from V and 8 from J; bases not matched to a gene: 6. CDR3 in DNA: TGTGCCAGCAGAGACCCACTAGCGGGTACGCAGTATTTT. Amino acid sequence: CASRDPLAGTQYF. The full variable domain, completed using reference TRBV2 and TRBJ2-3, is EPEVTQTPSHQVTQMGQEVILRCVPISNHLYFYWYRQILGQKVEFLVSFYNNEISEKSEIFDDQFSVERPDGSNFTLKIRSTKLEDSAMYFCASRDPLAGTQYFGPGTRLTVL.

The chain is built from TRBV5-6 and TRBJ1-5; weak D call: TRBD1 (5 bases). Germline CDR1 and CDR2: SGHDT and YYEEEE. V was shortened by 0 bases and J by 10 bases, with 17 bases between the two germline ends. This CDR3 contains 15 residues. CDR3 sequence reads: CASSLGGAPRGPQHF. Written as DNA, the CDR3 is TGTGCCAGCAGCTTGGGTGGGGCACCGCGAGGTCCCCAGCATTTT. The whole variable domain, filled in from reference TRBV5-6 and TRBJ1-5, reads DAGVTQSPTHLIKTRGQQVTLRCSPKSGHDTVSWYQQALGQGPQFIFQYYEEEERQRGNFPDRFSGHQFPNYSSELNVNALLLGDSALYLCASSLGGAPRGPQHFGDGTRLSIL.

This clone occurred a few times. The chain carries TRBV10-3 and TRBJ1-6; D not resolved. V was trimmed by 1 base and J by 0 bases, leaving 4 bases between them. Germline V CDR1 and CDR2: ENHRY, SYGVKD. The CDR3 totals 15 residues. The CDR3 loop is CAISEWPSYNSPLHF. The CDR3 DNA reads TGTGCCATCAGTGAGTGGCCCTCCTATAATTCACCCCTCCACTTT.

The chain combines TRBV2 with TRBJ2-7; 10 bases fit TRBD2. The junction had 4 bases not matched to a gene; V was cut back by 8 bases and J by 0 bases. Germline-derived CDR1 and CDR2 are SNHLY and FYNNEI. The CDR3 length is 14 residues. CDR3 DNA sequence: TGTGCCAGCGGTCTAGCGGGAGCCTCCTACGAGCAGTACTTC. It yields the protein CASGLAGASYEQYF. The whole variable domain, filled in from reference TRBV2 and TRBJ2-7, reads EPEVTQTPSHQVTQMGQEVILRCVPISNHLYFYWYRQILGQKVEFLVSFYNNEISEKSEIFDDQFSVERPDGSNFTLKIRSTKLEDSAMYFCASGLAGASYEQYFGPGTRLTVT.